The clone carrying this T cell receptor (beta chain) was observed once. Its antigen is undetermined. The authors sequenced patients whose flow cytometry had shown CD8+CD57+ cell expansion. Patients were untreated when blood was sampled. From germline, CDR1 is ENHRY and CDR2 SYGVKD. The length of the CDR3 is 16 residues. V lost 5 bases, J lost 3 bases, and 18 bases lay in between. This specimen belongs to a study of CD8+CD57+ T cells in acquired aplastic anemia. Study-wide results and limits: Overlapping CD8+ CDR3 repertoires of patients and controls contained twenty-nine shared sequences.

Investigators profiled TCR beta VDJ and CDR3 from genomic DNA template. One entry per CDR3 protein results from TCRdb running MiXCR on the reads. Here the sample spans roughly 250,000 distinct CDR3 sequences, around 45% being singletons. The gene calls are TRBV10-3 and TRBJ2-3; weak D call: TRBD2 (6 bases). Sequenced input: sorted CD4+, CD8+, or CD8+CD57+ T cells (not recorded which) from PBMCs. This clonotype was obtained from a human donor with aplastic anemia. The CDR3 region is CAISYSGGAGTDTQYF. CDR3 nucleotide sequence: TGTGCCATCAGTTACTCAGGCGGGGCGGGGACAGATACGCAGTATTTT.